Detailed here is one T cell receptor (beta chain). The specificity of this receptor is unknown. There are no base qualities to consult, and no much larger clone falls within one base. The treatment or condition label of this sample denotes: around 19 received Ad26.COV2.S at low or high dose, single or two shots; roughly five received placebo; per-sample allocation not given. Repertoires of vaccine and placebo recipients were sequenced from samples collected on day 63 after the first injection. In Cohort 1b, about 27 adults aged 18-55 years were enrolled at a single site in Boston, USA, between 29 July and 7 August 2020. As a vaccine, Ad26.COV2.S was a replication-incompetent adenovirus type 26 vector that expressed a prefusion-stabilized SARS-CoV-2 spike protein derived from the original Wuhan strain. CDR1 and CDR2, per the germline V gene, are SGHRS and YFSETQ. The CDR3 holds 16 amino acids from the cysteine to the phenylalanine. CDR3 DNA is the only sequence kept; it has 48 bases, read in frame from the first base. Between the V and J ends, shortened by 4 bases and 0 bases respectively, the junction contains 13 bases.

The immunoSEQ Assay was the method used to sequence TCRbeta CDR3 regions. After extraction, genomic DNA underwent amplification by bias-controlled multiplex PCR, followed by high-throughput sequencing. For the original study's pipeline: To quantify the absolute abundance of each unique TCRbeta CDR3 region, sequences were collapsed and filtered. T cell fraction was estimated by normalization of TCRbeta template counts to usable DNA, with usable DNA being measured through amplification of reference genes present in all nucleated cells. Repertoire TCRs were annotated as SARS-CoV-2-specific when V gene, CDR3 amino acid sequence and J gene were exactly matched to a known reactive TCR set. MIRA supplied the reference SARS-CoV-2 TCR set, which was filtered for enrichment in COVID-19-positive ImmuneCODE repertoires so that public or cross-reactive TCRs were removed. Using the MIRA antigens, annotated TCRs were further analysed by specific ORF or by position within an ORF. Depth was the summed frequency of annotated unique rearrangements, while breadth was defined as annotated unique rearrangements over total unique productive rearrangements. TCR breadth was compared between groups using two-sided Wilcoxon rank-sum tests. In its TCRdb copy, this immuneACCESS table keeps in-frame sequences only and misses some clones. Where compared with another copy, unresolved V genes explain less than half of these, and the others have no known cause. V, J and clone size derive from that table, while D and trimming were established from the DNA sequence. The table for this sample lists under 300,000 clones; around 88% of them were counted only once. The ten biggest clones cover less than 3.5% of the sample.

This entry belongs to a study of Ad26.COV2.S vaccination and SARS-CoV-2 variants (dated by TCRdb to about 2021). For context, the study as a whole: Donors in the vaccine arm were drawn from COV1001, a phase I-IIa trial of Ad26.COV2.S in healthy adults that was multicentre, randomized, double-blind and placebo-controlled. Dosing of Ad26.COV2.S was intramuscular, at either 5x10^10 or 1x10^11 viral particles, delivered as one shot or as two shots spaced 56 days apart. TCRbeta repertoire sequencing was used to assess the specificity and breadth of SARS-CoV-2-reactive T cell receptors after Ad26.COV2.S vaccination. The TCR-sequenced set comprised approximately 30 samples: some 19 Ad26.COV2.S vaccine recipients, 5 placebo recipients and 8 SARS-CoV-2 convalescent individuals. Participants in the trial were split at random into five groups of five each, receiving low-dose or high-dose Ad26.COV2.S once or twice, or else placebo on both occasions. Investigators did not know the trial group allocation while performing experiments and assessing outcomes. Overall study outcomes, separate from this receptor: Comparing responses between vaccine doses or regimens was not something the study was powered to do. Compared with placebo recipients, Ad26.COV2.S recipients showed higher spike-specific TCR breadth (P = 0.0014). Vaccine and placebo recipients had comparable non-spike TCR breadth, which fits with the vaccine containing only spike. After vaccination, spike-specific CD8+ and CD4+ T cell responses were reported to show substantial breadth. The authors noted that the TCR breadth and depth analyses may have underestimated total T cell responses.

The specimen comprised peripheral blood, sampled in a trial of Ad26.COV2.S vaccine versus placebo. The receptor chain draws on TRBV5-1 and TRBJ2-2; TRBD1 is a possible D gene, resting on 6 matching bases. The sequence came from a person aged 18 to 65 who received the Ad26.COV2.S COVID-19 vaccine or a placebo. The nucleotide sequence is given as TGCGCCAGCAGCCGGACAGCGTTCGCGAACACCGGGGAGCTGTTTTTT. Translated, it gives CASSRTAFANTGELFF.